This record covers a single T cell receptor (beta chain). This clone has only a few counts. Its antigen target is currently unknown. No much larger clone exists at a distance of one base, and base qualities are not known. The donors were healthy, HIV-negative adults with no recently reported acute infections or vaccinations. All donors were Caucasian adults living in Nashville, Tennessee, USA. CD4+ T cells were enriched by magnetic negative selection; naive cells were then positively selected on CD45RA, and the negative fraction formed the memory subset. Blood was obtained by leukapheresis, after which PBMCs were separated by Ficoll-Histopaque density gradient centrifugation and cryopreserved in liquid nitrogen vapor phase. Analytical flow cytometry was used to check the purity and quantity of every magnetically sorted T cell population. Each sorted fraction had its genomic DNA isolated and then quantified by UV absorbance on a Nanodrop 2000c.

The sample is drawn from a study of shared clonotypes between healthy human individuals (dated by TCRdb to between 2020 and 2021). In the study overall: A couple of women and a few men aged 18 to 49 years were included in the cohort. Per donor, three plates each were used for CD4 naive and CD4 memory, two for CD8 naive, and one for CD8 memory. To estimate repertoire size and how much clonotypes are shared between individuals, the study performed deep sequencing of blood TCR repertoires from roughly five healthy adults. Different laboratories and diverse techniques were used to prepare libraries and sequence TCR repertoires, to increase sequencing depth and limit assay-specific biases. Between about 0.94 and 8.9 billion PBMCs per donor were obtained by leukapheresis. The study at large found these results: When a few donors were compared, the shared fraction of clonotypes was 5% to 6.5% for naive CD4, 3.5% to 4% for naive CD8, 2% to 2.5% for memory CD4, and 0.35% to 0.4% for memory CD8. Higher generation probabilities were observed for clonotypes shared by all four sorted-subset donors than for non-shared clonotypes. Incomplete sequencing was indicated by rarefaction of sorted-subset datasets, despite the large sequencing depth. Sampling was restricted to blood, and TCR repertoires in tissue are likely to differ from TCR repertoires in blood. The genetic and exposure-history diversity represented was limited by the small number of donors. Naive subsets generally had larger estimated clonotype richness than memory subsets. Pairwise subsampling indicated that sequencing depth was expected to affect the degree of clonotype sharing among donors.

Between the V and J ends, shortened by 2 bases and 1 base respectively, the junction contains 15 bases. The CDR3 covers 16 residues, taking in both the cysteine and the phenylalanine. Only the CDR3 region is kept as DNA, spanning 48 bases read in frame from base 1. The germline V gene sets CDR1 to MDHEN and CDR2 to SYDVKM. TCR CDR3 regions were amplified from genomic DNA by multiplex PCR using the deep immunoSEQ assay. Extracted genomic DNA from each cell subset was spread evenly across all wells of several immunoSEQ 96-well plates, with each plate serving as a replicate. For sorted subsets, each replicate PCR was loaded with roughly 190 ng genomic DNA, equivalent to about 30,000 T cell genomes. Purified libraries were quantified with a Qubit 3.0 fluorometer, sized on a Bioanalyzer 2100, and re-quantified with the KAPA Library Quantification kit. A separate single-read 150-cycle Illumina NextSeq 550 flow cell was used to sequence each immunoSEQ 96-well plate. The published analysis was carried out like this. The immunoSEQ output contained only junctional sequences without quality scores, so filtering could not match that applied to full-length reads. To assign V/J genes and CDR3, sequences were annotated using PyIR, a Python wrapper for IgBLAST v1.9, with IMGT germline references. Reads with weak V/J assignments (E-value above 1e-6), missing CDR3, stop codons, out-of-frame junctions, or ambiguous translated residues were removed. A V3J clonotype was defined by an identical inferred V gene, J gene, and CDR3 amino acid sequence. Percentage overlap between repertoires was calculated by dividing the number of shared unique clonotypes by the size of the smaller repertoire. Richness of each repertoire was evaluated using RTK rarefaction, the Chao1 estimator, and Recon v2.1 estimates of unobserved clonotypes. Generation probabilities for all TCRbeta clonotypes obtained by the gDNA method from a handful of donors were computed using OLGA. Here the immuneACCESS table is served through TCRdb, limited to in-frame sequences with V and J called. Missing clones are a known gap in these copies; in checked studies unresolved V genes cover under half, and the rest lacks a known reason. Clonal size and the V and J genes are those of that table, whereas D and trimming came from the DNA. Across this sample there are about 530,000 clones, with almost 97% seen only once. Jointly, the top ten make up roughly 0.06% of the sample.

This clonotype originated in a woman in her twenties or thirties in good health. Sequenced input: naive CD4+ T cells sorted from blood. The cell subset or site label, read with the paper, signifies: CD45RA+ positively selected. The V and J segments used are TRBV28 and TRBJ2-7, with no confidently assigned D gene. In nucleotide form, the sequence is TGTGCCAGCAGTTTAGTAAACCAGATCCCTTCCTACGAGCAGTACTTC. Its translation reads: CASSLVNQIPSYEQYF.